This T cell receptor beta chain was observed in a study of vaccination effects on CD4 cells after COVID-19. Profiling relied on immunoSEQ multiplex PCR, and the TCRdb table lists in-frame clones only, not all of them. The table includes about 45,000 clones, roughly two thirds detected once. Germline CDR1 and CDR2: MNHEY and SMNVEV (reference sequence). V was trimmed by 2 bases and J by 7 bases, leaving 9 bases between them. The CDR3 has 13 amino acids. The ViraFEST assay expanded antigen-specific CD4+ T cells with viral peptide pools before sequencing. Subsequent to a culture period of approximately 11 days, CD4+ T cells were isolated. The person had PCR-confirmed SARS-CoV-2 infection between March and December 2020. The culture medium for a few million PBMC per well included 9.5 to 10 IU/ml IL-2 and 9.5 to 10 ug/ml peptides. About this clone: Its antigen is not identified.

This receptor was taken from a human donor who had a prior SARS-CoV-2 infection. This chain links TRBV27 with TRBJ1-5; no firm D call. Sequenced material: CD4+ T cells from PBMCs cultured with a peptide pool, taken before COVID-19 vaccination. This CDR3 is CASSLTPEQPQHF. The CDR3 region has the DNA TGTGCCAGCAGTTTAACCCCGGAGCAGCCCCAGCATTTT.